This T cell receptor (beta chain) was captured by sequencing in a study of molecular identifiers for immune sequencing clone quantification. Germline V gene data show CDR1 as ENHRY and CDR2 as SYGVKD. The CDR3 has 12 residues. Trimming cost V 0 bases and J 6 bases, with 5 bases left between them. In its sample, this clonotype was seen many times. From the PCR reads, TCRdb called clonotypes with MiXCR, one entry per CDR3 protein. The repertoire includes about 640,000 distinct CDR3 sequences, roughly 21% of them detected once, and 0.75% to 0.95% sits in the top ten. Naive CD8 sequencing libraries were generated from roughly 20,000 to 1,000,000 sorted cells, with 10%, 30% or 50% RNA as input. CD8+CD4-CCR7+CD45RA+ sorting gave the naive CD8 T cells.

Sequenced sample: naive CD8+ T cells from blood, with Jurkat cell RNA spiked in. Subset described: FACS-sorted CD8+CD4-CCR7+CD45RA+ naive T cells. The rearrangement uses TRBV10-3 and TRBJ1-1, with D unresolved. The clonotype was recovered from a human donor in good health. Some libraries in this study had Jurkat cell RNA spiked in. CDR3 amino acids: CAISESVAEAFF. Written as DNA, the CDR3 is TGTGCCATCAGTGAGTCGGTAGCTGAAGCTTTCTTT.